Listed below are T cell receptor beta chains from one sample, sequenced in a study of neoadjuvant anti-PD-1 for oral cavity cancer. Measured with immunoSEQ multiplex PCR; TCRdb has only the in-frame clones, and not every one. The data contain approximately 14,000 clones, roughly 64% of them singletons. The sample consisted of PBMCs, taken before nivolumab (anti-PD-1) treatment. These receptors all come from a person aged 40-85 years with oral cavity squamous cell carcinoma. Each CDR3 is given with its conserved first and last residue. D genes are given only for firm matches. Rows give clone size only sometimes, using once, few, many, or a class for an expanded clone.

clone size	V gene	J gene	D gene	CDR3 DNA	CDR3 protein
NA	TRBV27	TRBJ1-1	TRBD1	TGTGCCAGCAGTTCTTTCACAGGGGGGACGGGTGAAGCTTTCTTT	CASSSFTGGTGEAFF
NA	TRBV27	TRBJ1-2	NA	TGTGCCAGCAGTTTTAGGGCAGGGATGTCTGGCTACACCTTC	CASSFRAGMSGYTF
NA	TRBV6-5	TRBJ1-1	NA	TGTGCCAGCAGGTCGGGACTCGGGAACACTGAAGCTTTCTTT	CASRSGLGNTEAFF
few	TRBV2	TRBJ1-1	NA	TGTGCCAGCAGTGCGGACACAAACACTGAAGCTTTCTTT	CASSADTNTEAFF
few	TRBV10-2	TRBJ1-6	NA	TGCGCCAGCAGTGAGCTCCCGGGGACCTATAATTCACCCCTCCACTTT	CASSELPGTYNSPLHF
NA	TRBV4-1	TRBJ1-1	NA	TGCGCCAGCGTAGCGGGGGTGAGTGCTTTCTTT	CASVAGVSAFF
NA	TRBV11-2	TRBJ1-6	NA	TGTGCCAGCAGCTTAGTGGGTACGGATTCACCCCTCCACTTT	CASSLVGTDSPLHF
NA	TRBV19	TRBJ2-1	TRBD2	TGTGCCAGTAACTCCCCTAGCGGGGGACACAATGAGCAGTTCTTC	CASNSPSGGHNEQFF
NA	TRBV7-9	TRBJ1-1	NA	TGTGCCAGCAGCGAACGAGATGAAGCTTTCTTT	CASSERDEAFF
NA	TRBV7-3	TRBJ2-7	NA	TGTGCCAGCAGTCCGACGCACTCCTACGAGCAGTACTTC	CASSPTHSYEQYF
NA	TRBV7-9	TRBJ2-1	TRBD2	TGTGCCAGCAGCGCCGGGACTAGCGGGACGAATGAGCAGTTCTTC	CASSAGTSGTNEQFF
NA	TRBV6-1	TRBJ1-6	NA	TGTGCCAGCAGTCCTTCCGGGGCTTCGGGTTCACCCCTCCACTTT	CASSPSGASGSPLHF
NA	TRBV29-1	TRBJ2-3	NA	TGCAGCGGAAGAAACCGGCCCAGGACAGATACGCAGTATTTT	CSGRNRPRTDTQYF
few	TRBV5-1	TRBJ2-3	NA	TGCGCCAGCAGCTTGGAGTCTACGGCGGATACGCAGTATTTT	CASSLESTADTQYF
NA	TRBV5-1	TRBJ2-5	NA	TGCGCCAGCAGCTTGTTGGACCGGGAGACCCAGTACTTC	CASSLLDRETQYF
NA	TRBV2	TRBJ2-3	TRBD2	TGTGCCAGCAGTCCCGGAGCGGGAGGGCCCACAGATACGCAGTATTTT	CASSPGAGGPTDTQYF
few	TRBV29-1	TRBJ1-2	NA	TGCAGCGCTACCGGTCCGGAAGGCTACACCTTC	CSATGPEGYTF
NA	TRBV7-6	TRBJ1-1	NA	TGTGCCAGCAGCTTAGGAGCAGGGAACACTGAAGCTTTCTTT	CASSLGAGNTEAFF
NA	TRBV6-5	TRBJ2-7	NA	TGTGCCAGCAAACAGAGCACGGCTGCCTACGAGCAGTACTTC	CASKQSTAAYEQYF
NA	TRBV15	TRBJ2-7	NA	TGTGCCACCAGCAGTGGGGTCGCGCAGGGATCCGAGCAGTACTTC	CATSSGVAQGSEQYF
few	TRBV6-5	TRBJ2-6	NA	TGTGCCAGCAGTTACTGGCCTGGGGCCAACGTCCTGACTTTC	CASSYWPGANVLTF
medium-sized	TRBV6-6	TRBJ1-4	NA	TGTGCCAGCAGTCGGGACTATAATGAAAAACTGTTTTTT	CASSRDYNEKLFF
NA	TRBV30	TRBJ2-1	TRBD2	TGTGCCTGGAGTGTCGGGTTAGCGGGCCCCAATGAGCAGTTCTTC	CAWSVGLAGPNEQFF
NA	TRBV7-8	TRBJ1-3	NA	TGTGCCAGCAGTTTACTAGGGGCAGGCGCTGGAAACACCATATATTTT	CASSLLGAGAGNTIYF
NA	TRBV14	TRBJ2-7	NA	TGTGCCAGCAGCCAAAGGAGCGCCGAGCAGTACTTC	CASSQRSAEQYF
NA	TRBV7-2	TRBJ1-1	NA	TGTGCCAGCAGCTTAGTAATTGAAGCTTTCTTT	CASSLVIEAFF
NA	TRBV29-1	TRBJ1-2	NA	TGCAGCGTTCCTCGAGGTTCCTATGGCTACACCTTC	CSVPRGSYGYTF
NA	TRBV11-2	TRBJ2-7	NA	TGTGCCAGCAGCCCCCCCCAGCGAGCCTACGAGCAGTACTTC	CASSPPQRAYEQYF
NA	TRBV27	TRBJ1-1	NA	TGTGCCAGCAGTTTAGCCCCGGGGGGGTGGACTGAAGCTTTCTTT	CASSLAPGGWTEAFF
NA	TRBV6-1	TRBJ2-6	NA	TGTGCCAGCAGTAGGGTCCTCTCTGGGGCCAACGTCCTGACTTTC	CASSRVLSGANVLTF
NA	TRBV28	TRBJ2-3	NA	TGTGCCAGCAGCGCTGCGAGGGCTACAGATACGCAGTATTTT	CASSAARATDTQYF
NA	TRBV6-5	TRBJ2-1	NA	TGTGCCGCGGGCGGACTATCCAATGAGCAGTTCTTC	CAAGGLSNEQFF
NA	TRBV29-1	TRBJ2-2	TRBD1	TGCAGCGGGGGCCGGGACAGAGACACCGGGGAGCTGTTTTTT	CSGGRDRDTGELFF
NA	TRBV5-1	TRBJ1-1	TRBD1	TGCGCCAGCAGCGCCGGGACAGGGGGTGGCACTGAAGCTTTCTTT	CASSAGTGGGTEAFF
once	TRBV2	TRBJ2-7	NA	TGTGCCAGCAGTGAAGCGGGGCGGGGCTACGAGCAGTACTTC	CASSEAGRGYEQYF
NA	TRBV19	TRBJ1-1	NA	TGTGCCAGTAGTACCAGGCGGGGGGCAGTGTTCACTGAAGCTTTCTTT	CASSTRRGAVFTEAFF
few	TRBV4-2	TRBJ1-1	NA	TGTGCCAGCAGCCAAGAATGGGAGGCTTTCTTT	CASSQEWEAFF
NA	TRBV7-3	TRBJ2-2	TRBD2	TGTGCCAGCAGCCCAAAAAGACTAGCGGGAGCTGCGAACACCGGGGAGCTGTTTTTT	CASSPKRLAGAANTGELFF
NA	TRBV4-1	TRBJ2-3	NA	TGCGCCAGCAGCCAAGAAGGAACTAGGAGGACAGATACGCAGTATTTT	CASSQEGTRRTDTQYF
NA	TRBV19	TRBJ2-1	NA	TGTGCCAGCAAAACCAGGGACAGCGGGAGTACCAATGAGCAGTTCTTC	CASKTRDSGSTNEQFF
NA	TRBV5-1	TRBJ2-5	NA	TGCGCCAGCAGCTTTGCAGGGCGGGGTGTGGGAGAGACCCAGTACTTC	CASSFAGRGVGETQYF
few	TRBV5-4	TRBJ2-5	NA	TGTGCCAGCAGCTTGGACAGAAGGGAGACCCAGTACTTC	CASSLDRRETQYF
NA	TRBV5-1	TRBJ1-4	TRBD1	TGCGCCAGCAGCTGGGGACAGGGGGTTGAAAAACTGTTTTTT	CASSWGQGVEKLFF